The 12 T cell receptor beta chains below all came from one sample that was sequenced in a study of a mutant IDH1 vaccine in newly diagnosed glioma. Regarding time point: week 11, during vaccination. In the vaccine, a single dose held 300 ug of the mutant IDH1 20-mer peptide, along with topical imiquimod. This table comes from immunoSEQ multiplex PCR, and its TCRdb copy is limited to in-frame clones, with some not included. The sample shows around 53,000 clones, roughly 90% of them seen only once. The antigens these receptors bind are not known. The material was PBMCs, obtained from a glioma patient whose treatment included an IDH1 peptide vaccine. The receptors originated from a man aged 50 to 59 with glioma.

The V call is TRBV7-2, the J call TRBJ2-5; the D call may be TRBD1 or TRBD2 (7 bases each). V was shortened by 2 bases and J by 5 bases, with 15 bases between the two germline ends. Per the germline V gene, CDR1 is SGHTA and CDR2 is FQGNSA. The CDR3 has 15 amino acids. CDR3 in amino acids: CASSLNRGGTETQYF. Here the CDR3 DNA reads TGTGCCAGCAGCTTAAACAGGGGAGGGACGGAGACCCAGTACTTC.

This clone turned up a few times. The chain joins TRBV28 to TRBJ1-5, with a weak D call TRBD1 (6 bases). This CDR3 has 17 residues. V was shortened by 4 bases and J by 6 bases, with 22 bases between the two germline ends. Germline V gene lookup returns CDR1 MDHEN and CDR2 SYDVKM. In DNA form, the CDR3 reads TGTGCCAGCAGTTCCTCAGGGGCATCCCCTTTGCTTCAGCCCCAGCATTTT. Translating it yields CASSSSGASPLLQPQHF. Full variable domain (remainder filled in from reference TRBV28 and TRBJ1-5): DVKVTQSSRYLVKRTGEKVFLECVQDMDHENMFWYRQDPGLGLRLIYFSYDVKMKEKGDIPEGYSVSREKKERFSLILESASTNQTSMYLCASSSSGASPLLQPQHFGDGTRLSIL.

CDR3 loop: CASSLLQGGGEKLFF. In DNA form, the CDR3 reads TGCGCCAGCAGTCTCCTCCAGGGGGGAGGTGAAAAACTGTTTTTT. The chain couples TRBV5-1 to TRBJ1-4, with 7 bases aligning to TRBD1. This CDR3 is built from 15 residues. The V gene's germline CDR1 is SGHRS and CDR2 YFSETQ. V lost 5 bases to trimming and J lost 7 bases; unmatched junction nucleotides: 11.

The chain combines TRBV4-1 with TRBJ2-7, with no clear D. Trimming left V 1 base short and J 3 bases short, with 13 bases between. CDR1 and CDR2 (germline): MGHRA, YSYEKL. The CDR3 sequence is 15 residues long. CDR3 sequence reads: CASSQVRRNSYEQYF. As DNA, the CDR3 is TGCGCCAGCAGCCAAGTCCGCCGGAATAGCTACGAGCAGTACTTC.

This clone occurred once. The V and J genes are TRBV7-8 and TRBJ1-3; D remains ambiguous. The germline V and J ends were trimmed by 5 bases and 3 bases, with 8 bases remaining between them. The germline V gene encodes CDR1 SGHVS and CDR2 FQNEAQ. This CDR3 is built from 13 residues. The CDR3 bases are TGTGCCAGCAGCCCTTCTTTTGGAAACACCATATATTTT. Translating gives CASSPSFGNTIYF.

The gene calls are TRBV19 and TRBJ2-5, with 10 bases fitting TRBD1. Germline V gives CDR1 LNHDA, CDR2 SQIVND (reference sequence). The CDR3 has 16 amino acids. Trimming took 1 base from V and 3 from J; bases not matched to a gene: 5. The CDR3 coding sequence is TGTGCCAGTAGTATAGTTTCCGGGACAGGGGAAGAGACCCAGTACTTC. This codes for CASSIVSGTGEETQYF.

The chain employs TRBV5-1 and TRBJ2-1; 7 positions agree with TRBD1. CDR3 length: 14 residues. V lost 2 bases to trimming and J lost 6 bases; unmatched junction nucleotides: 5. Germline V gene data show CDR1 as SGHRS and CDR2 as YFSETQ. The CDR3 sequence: CASSFGTAGNEQFF. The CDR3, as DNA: TGCGCCAGCAGCTTTGGGACAGCTGGCAATGAGCAGTTCTTC.

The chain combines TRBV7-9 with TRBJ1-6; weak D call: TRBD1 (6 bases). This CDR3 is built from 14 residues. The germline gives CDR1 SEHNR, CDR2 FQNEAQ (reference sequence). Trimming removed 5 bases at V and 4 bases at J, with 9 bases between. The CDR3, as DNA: TGTGCCAGCAGCGGTACAGGGTATAATTCACCCCTCCACTTT. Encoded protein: CASSGTGYNSPLHF.

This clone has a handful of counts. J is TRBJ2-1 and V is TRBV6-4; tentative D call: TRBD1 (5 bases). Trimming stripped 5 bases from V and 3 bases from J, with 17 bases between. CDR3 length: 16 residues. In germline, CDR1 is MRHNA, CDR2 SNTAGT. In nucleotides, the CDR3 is TGTGCCAGCAGTTTGGACATCTCAGCCGGCTACAATGAGCAGTTCTTC. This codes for CASSLDISAGYNEQFF.

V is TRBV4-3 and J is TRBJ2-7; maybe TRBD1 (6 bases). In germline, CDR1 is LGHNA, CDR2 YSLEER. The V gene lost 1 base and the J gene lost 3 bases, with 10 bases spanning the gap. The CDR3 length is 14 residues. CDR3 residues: CASSQAGVGYEQYF. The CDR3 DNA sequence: TGCGCCAGCAGCCAAGCAGGGGTTGGCTACGAGCAGTACTTC.

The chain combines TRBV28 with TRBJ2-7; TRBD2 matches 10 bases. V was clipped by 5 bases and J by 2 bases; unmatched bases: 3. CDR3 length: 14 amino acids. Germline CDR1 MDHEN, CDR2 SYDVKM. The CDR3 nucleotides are TGTGCCAGCAGTCCGCTAGCGGGGGCCTACGAGCAGTACTTC. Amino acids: CASSPLAGAYEQYF.

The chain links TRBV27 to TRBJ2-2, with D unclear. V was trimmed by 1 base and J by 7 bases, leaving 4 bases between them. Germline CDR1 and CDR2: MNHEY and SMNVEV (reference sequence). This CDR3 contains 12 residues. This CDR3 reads CASSLWGGELFF. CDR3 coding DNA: TGTGCCAGCAGTTTATGGGGCGGGGAGCTGTTTTTT.